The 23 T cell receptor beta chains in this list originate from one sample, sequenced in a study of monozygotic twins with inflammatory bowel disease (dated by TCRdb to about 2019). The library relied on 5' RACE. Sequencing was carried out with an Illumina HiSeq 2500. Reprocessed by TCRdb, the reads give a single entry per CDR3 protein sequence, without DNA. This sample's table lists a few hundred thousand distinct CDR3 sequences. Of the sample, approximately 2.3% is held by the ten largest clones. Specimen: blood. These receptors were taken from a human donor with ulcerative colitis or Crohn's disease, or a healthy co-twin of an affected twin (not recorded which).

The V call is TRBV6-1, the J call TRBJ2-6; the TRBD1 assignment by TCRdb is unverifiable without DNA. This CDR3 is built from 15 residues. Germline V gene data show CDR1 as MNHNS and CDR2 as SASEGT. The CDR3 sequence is CASRTGAAGANVLTF.

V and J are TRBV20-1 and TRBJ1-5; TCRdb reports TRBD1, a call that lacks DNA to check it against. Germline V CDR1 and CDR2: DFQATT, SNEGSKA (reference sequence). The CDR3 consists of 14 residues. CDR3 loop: CSVWTQGVSQPQHF.

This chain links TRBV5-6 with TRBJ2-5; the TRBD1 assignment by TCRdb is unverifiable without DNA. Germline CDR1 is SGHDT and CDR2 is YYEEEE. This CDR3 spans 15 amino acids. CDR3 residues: CASSATTGAEETQYF. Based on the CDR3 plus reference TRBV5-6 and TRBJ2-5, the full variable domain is DAGVTQSPTHLIKTRGQQVTLRCSPKSGHDTVSWYQQALGQGPQFIFQYYEEEERQRGNFPDRFSGHQFPNYSSELNVNALLLGDSALYLCASSATTGAEETQYFGPGTRLLVL.

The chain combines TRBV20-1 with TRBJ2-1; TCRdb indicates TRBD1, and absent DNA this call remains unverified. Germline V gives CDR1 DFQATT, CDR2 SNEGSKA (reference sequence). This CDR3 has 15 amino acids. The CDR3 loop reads CSATQPGQGAYEQFF.

CDR3 amino acids: CASSLYPGTPGANVLTF. J is TRBJ2-6 and V is TRBV7-8; the TCRdb D gene call, TRBD1, has no DNA to confirm it. Germline V lookup: CDR1 SGHVS, CDR2 FQNEAQ. The CDR3 runs to 17 residues.

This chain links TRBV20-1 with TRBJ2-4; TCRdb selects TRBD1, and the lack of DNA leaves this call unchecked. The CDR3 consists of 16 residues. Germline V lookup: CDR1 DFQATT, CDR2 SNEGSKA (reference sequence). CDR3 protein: CSARPPRDRSKNIQYF.

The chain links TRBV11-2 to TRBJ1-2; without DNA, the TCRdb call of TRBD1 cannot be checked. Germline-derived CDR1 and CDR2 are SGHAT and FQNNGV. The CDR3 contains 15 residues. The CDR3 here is CASSLAGVPDYGYTF.

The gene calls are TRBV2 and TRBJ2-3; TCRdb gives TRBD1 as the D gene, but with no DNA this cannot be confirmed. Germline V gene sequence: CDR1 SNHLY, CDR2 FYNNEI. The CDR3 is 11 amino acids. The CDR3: CASSPGYTQYF.

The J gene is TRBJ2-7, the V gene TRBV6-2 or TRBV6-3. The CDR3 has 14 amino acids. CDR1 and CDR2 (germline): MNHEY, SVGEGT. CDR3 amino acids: CASSYVQDAYEQYF.

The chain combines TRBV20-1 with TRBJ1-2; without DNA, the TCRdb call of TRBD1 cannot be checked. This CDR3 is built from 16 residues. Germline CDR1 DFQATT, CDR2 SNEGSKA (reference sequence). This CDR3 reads CSAGSGPLTFNYGYTF.

CDR3 sequence: CASTLIESGELFF. The rearrangement joins TRBV6-6 to TRBJ2-2; TCRdb picks TRBD1, but there is no DNA to check that call. Germline V lookup: CDR1 MNHNY, CDR2 SVGAGI (reference sequence). The CDR3 has 13 residues.

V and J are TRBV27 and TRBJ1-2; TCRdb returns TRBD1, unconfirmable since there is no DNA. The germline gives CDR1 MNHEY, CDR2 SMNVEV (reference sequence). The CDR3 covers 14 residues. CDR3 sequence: CASSLFGQGYGYTF.

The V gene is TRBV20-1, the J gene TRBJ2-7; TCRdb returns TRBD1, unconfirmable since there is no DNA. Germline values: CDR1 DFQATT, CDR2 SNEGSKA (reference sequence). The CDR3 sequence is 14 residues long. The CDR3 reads CSARDSGVSYEQYF.

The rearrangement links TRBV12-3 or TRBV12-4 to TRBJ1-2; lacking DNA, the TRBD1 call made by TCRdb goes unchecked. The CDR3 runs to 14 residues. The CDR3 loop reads CASRPGRHNYGYTF.

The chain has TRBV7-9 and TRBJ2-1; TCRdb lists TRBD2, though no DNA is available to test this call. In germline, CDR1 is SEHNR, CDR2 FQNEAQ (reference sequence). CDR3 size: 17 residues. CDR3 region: CASSPPAGTRNNNEQFF.

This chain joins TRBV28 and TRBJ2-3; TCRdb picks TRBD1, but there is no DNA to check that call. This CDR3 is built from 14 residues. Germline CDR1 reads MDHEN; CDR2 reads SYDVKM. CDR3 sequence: CASSSSPATDTQYF.

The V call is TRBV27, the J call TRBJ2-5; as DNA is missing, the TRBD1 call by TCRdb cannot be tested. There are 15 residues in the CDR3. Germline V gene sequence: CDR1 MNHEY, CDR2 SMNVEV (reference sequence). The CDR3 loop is CASSLYPGDQETQYF.

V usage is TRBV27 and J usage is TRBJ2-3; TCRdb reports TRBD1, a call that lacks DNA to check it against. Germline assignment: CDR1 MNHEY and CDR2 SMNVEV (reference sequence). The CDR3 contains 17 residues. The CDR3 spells CASSFEGALRSTDTQYF.

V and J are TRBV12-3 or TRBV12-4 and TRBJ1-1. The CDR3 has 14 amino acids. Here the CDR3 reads CASTRASENTEAFF.

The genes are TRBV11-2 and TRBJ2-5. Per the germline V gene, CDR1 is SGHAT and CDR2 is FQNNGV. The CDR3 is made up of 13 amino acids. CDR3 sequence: CASSFVNQETQYF.

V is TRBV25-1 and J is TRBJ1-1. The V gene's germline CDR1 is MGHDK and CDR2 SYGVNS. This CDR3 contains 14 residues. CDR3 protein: CASSPQGLGTEAFF.

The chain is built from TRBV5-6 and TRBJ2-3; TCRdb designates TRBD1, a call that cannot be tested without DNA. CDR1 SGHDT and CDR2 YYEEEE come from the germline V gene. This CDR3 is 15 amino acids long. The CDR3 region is CASSPGTGTLDTQYF.

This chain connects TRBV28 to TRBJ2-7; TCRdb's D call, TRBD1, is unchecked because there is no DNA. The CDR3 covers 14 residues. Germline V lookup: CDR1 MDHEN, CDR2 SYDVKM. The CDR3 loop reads CASSFPPRGYEQYF. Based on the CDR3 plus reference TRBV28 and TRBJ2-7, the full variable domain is DVKVTQSSRYLVKRTGEKVFLECVQDMDHENMFWYRQDPGLGLRLIYFSYDVKMKEKGDIPEGYSVSREKKERFSLILESASTNQTSMYLCASSFPPRGYEQYFGPGTRLTVT.